Given below is one T cell receptor beta chain in context. Its antigen is still unknown. The data originate from a study of shared clonotypes between healthy human individuals. Clones were read by immunoSEQ multiplex PCR, and TCRdb kept only the in-frame ones, dropping some. The data show 1,400,000 or so clones, 97% to 99% seen once. Overall study results and limits: In four donors, about 5% of naive CD4 clonotypes appeared in common.

The sample was naive CD4+ T cells sorted from blood. Subset described: CD45RA+ positively selected. This TCR came from a man under 40 in good health.

The CDR3 region is CASSVATLPYEQYF. CDR3 sequence (DNA): TGTGCCAGCAGCGTAGCTACACTCCCCTACGAGCAGTACTTC. The V gene is TRBV9, the J gene TRBJ2-7; D not resolved. Per germline, CDR1 SGDLS and CDR2 YYNGEE. Trimming cost V 0 bases and J 2 bases, with 9 bases left between them. There are 14 residues in the CDR3.